This T cell receptor (beta chain) came from a study of cytomegalovirus exposure and HLA in healthy donors. The overall study: There were 100 million to 130 million unique TCR beta sequences, drawn from about 200 million T cells, in an earlier analysis.

As for this clone: Its antigen is unidentified.

Germline V lookup: CDR1 LGHNA, CDR2 YSLEER. CDR3 length: 15 residues. V was cut by 0 bases and J by 3 bases, with 11 bases left in between. A multiplex PCR was run with 60 Vbeta primers and 13 Jbeta primers. Repertoires were generated with immunoSEQ multiplex PCR, while TCRdb's copy carries only in-frame clones and drops some. The table has about 120,000 clones, more than 80% seen once. Findings of the study overall: Later, an analysis found that common viral pathogens appeared to be linked with several of the most significant clusters.

The chain combines TRBV4-3 with TRBJ1-2, with no clear D. This receptor was taken from a man between 35 and 55 years old in good health and CMV-seronegative. Sample: PBMCs. The CDR3 nucleotides are TGCGCCAGCAGCCAAGATCGGGGTCGCGACTATGGCTACACCTTC. Translated, it gives CASSQDRGRDYGYTF.